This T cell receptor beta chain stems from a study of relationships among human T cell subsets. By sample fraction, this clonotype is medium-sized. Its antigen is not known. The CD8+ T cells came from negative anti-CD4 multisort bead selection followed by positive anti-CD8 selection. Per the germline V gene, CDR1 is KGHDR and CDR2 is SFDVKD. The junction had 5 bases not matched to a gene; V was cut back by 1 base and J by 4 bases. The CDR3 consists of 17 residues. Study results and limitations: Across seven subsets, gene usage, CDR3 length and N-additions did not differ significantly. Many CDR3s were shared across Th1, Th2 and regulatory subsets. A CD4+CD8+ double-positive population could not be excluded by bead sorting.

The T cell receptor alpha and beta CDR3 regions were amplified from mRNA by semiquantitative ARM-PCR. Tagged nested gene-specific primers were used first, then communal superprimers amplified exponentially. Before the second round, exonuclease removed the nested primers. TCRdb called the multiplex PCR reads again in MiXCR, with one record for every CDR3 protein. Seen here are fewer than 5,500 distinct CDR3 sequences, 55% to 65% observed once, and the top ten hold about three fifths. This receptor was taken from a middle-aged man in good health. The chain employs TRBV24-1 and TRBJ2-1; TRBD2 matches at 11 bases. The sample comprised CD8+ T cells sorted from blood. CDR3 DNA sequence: TGTGCCACCAGTGATTTACCCATAGCGGGAGGGTACAATGAGCAGTTCTTC. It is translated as CATSDLPIAGGYNEQFF.